One TCR beta chain is described in this entry. Its antigen is undetermined. Profiling relied on immunoSEQ multiplex PCR, and the TCRdb table lists in-frame clones only, not all of them. The table includes 65,000 or so clones, 76% detected once. This CDR3 contains 13 residues. Trimming took off 1 base at V and 6 bases at J, with 9 bases between the two ends. The germline gives CDR1 SGHVS, CDR2 FQNEAQ. The entry originates in a study of vaccination effects on CD4 cells after COVID-19. Antigen-specific CD4+ T cells expanded by the ViraFEST assay with viral peptide pools were then sequenced. Upon completion of under eleven days in culture, CD4+ T cells were isolated. Each vaccine recipient was nucleocapsid antibody negative and had no prior SARS-CoV-2 infection. With 7.5 to 10 ug/ml peptides and roughly 9.3 IU/ml IL-2, 1.5 million to 2 million PBMC per well were cultured.

This sample comprised CD4+ T cells from PBMCs cultured with HCoV-NL63 spike peptides, obtained before COVID-19 vaccination. This chain joins TRBV7-8 and TRBJ2-5; D gene unclear. The clonotype originates from a human donor who received a COVID-19 vaccine. DNA of the CDR3: TGTGCCAGCAGCTTAGGTTCCCTAAAGACCCAGTACTTC. This encodes CASSLGSLKTQYF.